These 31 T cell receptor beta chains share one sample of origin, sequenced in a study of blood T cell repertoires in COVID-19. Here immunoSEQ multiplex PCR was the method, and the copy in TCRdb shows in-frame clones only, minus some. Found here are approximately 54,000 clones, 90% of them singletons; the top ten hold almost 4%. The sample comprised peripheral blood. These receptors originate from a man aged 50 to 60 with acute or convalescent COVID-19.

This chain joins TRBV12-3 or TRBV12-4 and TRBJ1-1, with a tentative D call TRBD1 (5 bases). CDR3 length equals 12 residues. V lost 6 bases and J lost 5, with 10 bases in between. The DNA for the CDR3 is TGTGCCAGCAGGTCTAGGGGTACTGAAGCTTTCTTT. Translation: CASRSRGTEAFF.

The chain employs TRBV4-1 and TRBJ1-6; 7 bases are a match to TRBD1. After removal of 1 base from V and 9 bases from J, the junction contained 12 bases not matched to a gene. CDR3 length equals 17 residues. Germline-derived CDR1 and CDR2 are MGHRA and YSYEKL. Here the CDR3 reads CASSQVGNRGGGSPLHF. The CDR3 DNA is TGCGCCAGCAGCCAAGTAGGGAACAGGGGAGGAGGTTCACCCCTCCACTTT.

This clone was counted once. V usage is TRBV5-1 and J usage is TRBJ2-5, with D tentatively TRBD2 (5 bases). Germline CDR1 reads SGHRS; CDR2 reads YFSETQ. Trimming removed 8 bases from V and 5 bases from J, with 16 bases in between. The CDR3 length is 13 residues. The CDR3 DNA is TGCGCCAGTCAACGGACTCAAGGGGAGACCCAGTACTTC. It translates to CASQRTQGETQYF.

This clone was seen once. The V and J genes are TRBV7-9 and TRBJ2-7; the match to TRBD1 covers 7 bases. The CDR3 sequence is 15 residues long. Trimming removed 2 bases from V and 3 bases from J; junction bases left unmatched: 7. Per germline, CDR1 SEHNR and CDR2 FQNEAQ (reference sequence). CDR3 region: CASSLSGPGGYEQYF. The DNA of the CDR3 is TGTGCCAGCAGCTTATCTGGGCCAGGGGGCTACGAGCAGTACTTC.

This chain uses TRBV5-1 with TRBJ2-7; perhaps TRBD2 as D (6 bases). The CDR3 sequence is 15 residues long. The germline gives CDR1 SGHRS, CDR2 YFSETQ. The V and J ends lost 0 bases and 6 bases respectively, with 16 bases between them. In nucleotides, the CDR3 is TGCGCCAGCAGCTTGGAACGGAGGGAAGGGTCCGAGCAGTACTTC. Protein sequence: CASSLERREGSEQYF.

The CDR3 protein is CASSPGTVKYGYTF. In DNA form, the CDR3 reads TGCGCCAGCAGTCCCGGGACAGTGAAATATGGCTACACCTTC. The gene calls are TRBV10-2 and TRBJ1-2; 7 bases are shared with TRBD1. The CDR3 consists of 14 residues. Germline V CDR1 and CDR2: WSHSY, SAAADI. V dropped 5 bases and J dropped 5; count of bases not matched to a gene: 8.

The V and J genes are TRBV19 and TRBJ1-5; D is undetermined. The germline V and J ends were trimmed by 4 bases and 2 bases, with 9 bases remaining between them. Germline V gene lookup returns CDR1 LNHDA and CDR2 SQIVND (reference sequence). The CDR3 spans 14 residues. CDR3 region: CASSTQVGNQPQHF. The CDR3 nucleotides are TGTGCCAGTAGTACTCAGGTAGGCAATCAGCCCCAGCATTTT.

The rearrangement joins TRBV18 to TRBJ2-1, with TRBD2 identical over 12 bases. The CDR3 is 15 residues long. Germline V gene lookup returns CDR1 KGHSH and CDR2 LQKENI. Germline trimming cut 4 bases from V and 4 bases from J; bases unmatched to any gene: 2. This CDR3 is CASSRGTSGYNEQFF. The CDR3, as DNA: TGTGCCAGCTCACGAGGGACTAGCGGGTACAATGAGCAGTTCTTC.

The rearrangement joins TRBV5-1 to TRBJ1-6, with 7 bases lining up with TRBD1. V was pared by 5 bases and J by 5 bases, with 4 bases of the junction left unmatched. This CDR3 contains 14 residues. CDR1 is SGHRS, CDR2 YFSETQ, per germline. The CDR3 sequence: CASSTQGNNSPLHF. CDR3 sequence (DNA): TGCGCCAGCAGTACACAGGGGAATAATTCACCCCTCCACTTT. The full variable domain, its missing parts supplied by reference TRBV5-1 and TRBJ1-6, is KAGVTQTPRYLIKTRGQQVTLSCSPISGHRSVSWYQQTPGQGLQFLFEYFSETQRNKGNFPGRFSGRQFSNSRSEMNVSTLELGDSALYLCASSTQGNNSPLHFGNGTRLTVT.

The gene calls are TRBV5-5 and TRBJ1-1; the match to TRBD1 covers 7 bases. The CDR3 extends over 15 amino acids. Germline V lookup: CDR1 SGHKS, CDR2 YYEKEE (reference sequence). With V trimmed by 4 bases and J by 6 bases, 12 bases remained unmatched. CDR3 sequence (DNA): TGTGCCAGCAGCCCAATAGATTGGGACAGTTCTGAAGCTTTCTTT. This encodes CASSPIDWDSSEAFF. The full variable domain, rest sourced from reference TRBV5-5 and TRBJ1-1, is DAGVTQSPTHLIKTRGQQVTLRCSPISGHKSVSWYQQVLGQGPQFIFQYYEKEERGRGNFPDRFSARQFPNYSSELNVNALLLGDSALYLCASSPIDWDSSEAFFGQGTRLTVV.

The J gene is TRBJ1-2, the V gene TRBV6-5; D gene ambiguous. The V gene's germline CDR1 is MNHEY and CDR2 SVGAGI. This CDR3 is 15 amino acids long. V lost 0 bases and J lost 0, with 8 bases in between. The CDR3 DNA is TGTGCCAGCAGTTACTCGAGGAGTTCTAACTATGGCTACACCTTC. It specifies CASSYSRSSNYGYTF.

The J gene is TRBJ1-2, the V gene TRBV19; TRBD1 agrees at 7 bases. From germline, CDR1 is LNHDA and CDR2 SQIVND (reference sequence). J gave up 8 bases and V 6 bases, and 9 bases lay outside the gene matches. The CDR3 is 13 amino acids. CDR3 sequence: CASRLTGFEGYTF. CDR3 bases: TGTGCCAGTAGATTGACAGGGTTTGAAGGCTACACCTTC.

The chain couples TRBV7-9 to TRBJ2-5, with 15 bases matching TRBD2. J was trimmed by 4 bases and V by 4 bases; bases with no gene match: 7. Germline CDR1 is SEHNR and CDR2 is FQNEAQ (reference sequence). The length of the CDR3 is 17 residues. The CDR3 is CASSSPGLAGGRETQYF. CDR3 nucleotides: TGTGCCAGCAGCTCCCCGGGACTAGCGGGAGGTAGAGAGACCCAGTACTTC.

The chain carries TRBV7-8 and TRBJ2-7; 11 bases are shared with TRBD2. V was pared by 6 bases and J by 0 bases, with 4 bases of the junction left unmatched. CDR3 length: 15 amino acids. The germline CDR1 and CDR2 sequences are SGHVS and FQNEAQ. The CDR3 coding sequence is TGTGCCAGCAGACCAACTAGCGGGAGCTCCTACGAGCAGTACTTC. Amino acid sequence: CASRPTSGSSYEQYF.

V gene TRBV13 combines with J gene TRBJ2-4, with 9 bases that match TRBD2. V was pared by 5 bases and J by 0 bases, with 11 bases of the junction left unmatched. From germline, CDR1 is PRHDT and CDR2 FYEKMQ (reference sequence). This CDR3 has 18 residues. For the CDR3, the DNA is TGTGCCAGCAGCCCATCTCGTTTAGCGGGAGTAGCCAAAAACATTCAGTACTTC. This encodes CASSPSRLAGVAKNIQYF.

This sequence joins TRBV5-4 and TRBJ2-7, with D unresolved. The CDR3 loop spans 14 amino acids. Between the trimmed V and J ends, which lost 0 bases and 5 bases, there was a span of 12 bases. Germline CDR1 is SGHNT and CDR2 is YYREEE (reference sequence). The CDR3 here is CASSLEVGTNEQYF. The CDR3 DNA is TGTGCCAGCAGCTTGGAGGTAGGAACTAACGAGCAGTACTTC. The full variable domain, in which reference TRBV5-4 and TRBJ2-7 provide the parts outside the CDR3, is ETGVTQSPTHLIKTRGQQVTLRCSSQSGHNTVSWYQQALGQGPQFIFQYYREEENGRGNFPPRFSGLQFPNYSSELNVNALELDDSALYLCASSLEVGTNEQYFGPGTRLTVT.

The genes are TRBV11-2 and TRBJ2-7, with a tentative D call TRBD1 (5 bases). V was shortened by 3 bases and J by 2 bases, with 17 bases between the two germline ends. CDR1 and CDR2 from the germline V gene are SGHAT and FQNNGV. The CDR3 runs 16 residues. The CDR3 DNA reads TGTGCCAGCAGCTTTCCTTCGGGCAGGGCAGCCTACGAGCAGTACTTC. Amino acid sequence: CASSFPSGRAAYEQYF.

This chain's CDR3 is CASSPGLAGSPRGYEQYF. The CDR3 DNA follows: TGCGCCAGCAGCCCGGGACTAGCGGGATCCCCGCGCGGGTACGAGCAGTACTTC. The rearrangement joins TRBV5-1 to TRBJ2-7; 13 bases align to TRBD2. Per the germline V gene, CDR1 is SGHRS and CDR2 is YFSETQ. This CDR3 has 18 amino acids. The V and J ends lost 4 bases and 4 bases, in that order; junction bases with no gene match: 14.

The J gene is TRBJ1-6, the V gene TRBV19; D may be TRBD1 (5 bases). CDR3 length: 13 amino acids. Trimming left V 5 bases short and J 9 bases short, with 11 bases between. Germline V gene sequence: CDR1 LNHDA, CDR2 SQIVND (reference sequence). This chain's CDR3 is CASSSDSISPLHF. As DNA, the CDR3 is TGTGCCAGTAGTTCAGACAGCATTTCACCCCTCCACTTT. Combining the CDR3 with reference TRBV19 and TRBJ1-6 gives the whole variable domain DGGITQSPKYLFRKEGQNVTLSCEQNLNHDAMYWYRQDPGQGLRLIYYSQIVNDFQKGDIAEGYSVSREKKESFPLTVTSAQKNPTAFYLCASSSDSISPLHFGNGTRLTVT.

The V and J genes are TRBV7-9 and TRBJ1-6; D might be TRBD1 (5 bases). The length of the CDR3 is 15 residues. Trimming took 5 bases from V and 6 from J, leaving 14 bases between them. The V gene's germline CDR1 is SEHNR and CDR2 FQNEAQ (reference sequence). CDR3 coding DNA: TGTGCCAGCAGCCTAGGGACTCCCGGTAATTCACCCCTCCACTTT. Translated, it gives CASSLGTPGNSPLHF.

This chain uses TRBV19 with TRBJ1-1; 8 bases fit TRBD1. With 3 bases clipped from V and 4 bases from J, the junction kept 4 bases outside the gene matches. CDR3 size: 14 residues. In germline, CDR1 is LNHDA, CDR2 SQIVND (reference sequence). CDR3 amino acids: CASSIRGRVTEAFF. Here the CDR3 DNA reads TGTGCCAGTAGTATCAGGGGGCGCGTCACTGAAGCTTTCTTT. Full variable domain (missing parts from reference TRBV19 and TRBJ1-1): DGGITQSPKYLFRKEGQNVTLSCEQNLNHDAMYWYRQDPGQGLRLIYYSQIVNDFQKGDIAEGYSVSREKKESFPLTVTSAQKNPTAFYLCASSIRGRVTEAFFGQGTRLTVV.

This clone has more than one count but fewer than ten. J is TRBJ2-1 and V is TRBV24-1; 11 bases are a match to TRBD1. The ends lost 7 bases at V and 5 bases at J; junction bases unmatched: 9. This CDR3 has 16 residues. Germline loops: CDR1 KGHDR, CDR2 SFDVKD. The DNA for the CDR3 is TGTGCCACCAGCGGGGACAGGGGGGGAGCCGACAATGAGCAGTTCTTC. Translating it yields CATSGDRGGADNEQFF.

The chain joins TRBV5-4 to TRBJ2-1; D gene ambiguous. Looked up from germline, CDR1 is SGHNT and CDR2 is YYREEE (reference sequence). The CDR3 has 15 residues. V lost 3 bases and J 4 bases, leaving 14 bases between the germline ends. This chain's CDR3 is CASSSARAPYNEQFF. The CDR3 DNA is TGTGCCAGCAGCTCCGCCCGTGCGCCTTACAATGAGCAGTTCTTC.

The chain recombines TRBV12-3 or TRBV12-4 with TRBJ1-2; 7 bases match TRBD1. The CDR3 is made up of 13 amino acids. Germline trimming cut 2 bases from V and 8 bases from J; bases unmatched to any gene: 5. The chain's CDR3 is CASSLRTGWGYTF. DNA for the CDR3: TGTGCCAGCAGTTTAAGGACAGGCTGGGGCTACACCTTC.

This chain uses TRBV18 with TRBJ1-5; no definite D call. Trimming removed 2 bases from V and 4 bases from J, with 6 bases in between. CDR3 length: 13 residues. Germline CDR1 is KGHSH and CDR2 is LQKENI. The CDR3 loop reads CASSPGGNQPQHF. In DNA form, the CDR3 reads TGTGCCAGCTCACCAGGCGGAAATCAGCCCCAGCATTTT.

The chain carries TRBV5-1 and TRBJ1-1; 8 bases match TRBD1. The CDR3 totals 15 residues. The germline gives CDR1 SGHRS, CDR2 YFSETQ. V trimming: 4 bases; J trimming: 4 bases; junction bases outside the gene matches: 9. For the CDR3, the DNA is TGCGCCAGCAGCCCCCCTCCAGGGGGCGTCACTGAAGCTTTCTTT. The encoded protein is CASSPPPGGVTEAFF. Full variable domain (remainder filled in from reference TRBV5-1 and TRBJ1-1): KAGVTQTPRYLIKTRGQQVTLSCSPISGHRSVSWYQQTPGQGLQFLFEYFSETQRNKGNFPGRFSGRQFSNSRSEMNVSTLELGDSALYLCASSPPPGGVTEAFFGQGTRLTVV.

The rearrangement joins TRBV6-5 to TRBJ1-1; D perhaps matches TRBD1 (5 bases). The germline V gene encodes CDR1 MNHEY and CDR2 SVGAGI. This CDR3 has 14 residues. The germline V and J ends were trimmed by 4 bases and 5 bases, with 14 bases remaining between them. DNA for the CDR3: TGTGCCAGCAGTTTGAGGCAGGGTGAGACTGAAGCTTTCTTT. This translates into CASSLRQGETEAFF.

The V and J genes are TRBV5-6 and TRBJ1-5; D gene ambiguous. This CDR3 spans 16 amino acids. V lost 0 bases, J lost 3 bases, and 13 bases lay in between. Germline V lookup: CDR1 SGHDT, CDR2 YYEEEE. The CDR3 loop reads CASSLAKKGVNQPQHF. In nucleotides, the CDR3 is TGTGCCAGCAGCTTGGCCAAGAAGGGAGTCAATCAGCCCCAGCATTTT.

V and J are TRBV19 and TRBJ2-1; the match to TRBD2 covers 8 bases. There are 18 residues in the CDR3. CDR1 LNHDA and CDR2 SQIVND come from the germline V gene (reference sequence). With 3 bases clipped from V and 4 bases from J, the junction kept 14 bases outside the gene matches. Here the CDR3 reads CASSIRGTSSLRYNEQFF. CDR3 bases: TGTGCCAGTAGTATTAGGGGGACTAGTTCCCTTAGATACAATGAGCAGTTCTTC. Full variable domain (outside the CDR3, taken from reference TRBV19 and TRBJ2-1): DGGITQSPKYLFRKEGQNVTLSCEQNLNHDAMYWYRQDPGQGLRLIYYSQIVNDFQKGDIAEGYSVSREKKESFPLTVTSAQKNPTAFYLCASSIRGTSSLRYNEQFFGPGTRLTVL.

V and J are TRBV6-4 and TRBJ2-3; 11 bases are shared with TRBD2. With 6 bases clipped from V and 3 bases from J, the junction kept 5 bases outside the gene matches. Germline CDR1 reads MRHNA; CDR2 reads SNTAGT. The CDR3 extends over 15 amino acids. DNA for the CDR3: TGTGCCAGCAGCCTAGCGGGAGGAGGGACAGATACGCAGTATTTT. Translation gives CASSLAGGGTDTQYF.

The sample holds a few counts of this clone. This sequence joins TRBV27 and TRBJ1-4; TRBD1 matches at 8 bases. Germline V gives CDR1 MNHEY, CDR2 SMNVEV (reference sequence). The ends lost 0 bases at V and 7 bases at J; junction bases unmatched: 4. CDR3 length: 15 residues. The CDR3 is CASSLSGQVFEKLFF. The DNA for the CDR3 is TGTGCCAGCAGTTTATCGGGACAGGTTTTTGAAAAACTGTTTTTT. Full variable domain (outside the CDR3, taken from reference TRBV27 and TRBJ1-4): EAQVTQNPRYLITVTGKKLTVTCSQNMNHEYMSWYRQDPGLGLRQIYYSMNVEVTDKGDVPEGYKVSRKEKRNFPLILESPSPNQTSLYFCASSLSGQVFEKLFFGSGTQLSVL.